Sequencing of this T cell receptor (beta chain) was carried out in a study of blood T cell repertoires in COVID-19. Overall study: PBMCs, B-cell-depleted T cells, or T cells were the source of the cDNA or gDNA that made up the material.

Participants were aged about 18 to 100 years from more than 20 US areas. The repertoire was sequenced with immunoSEQ multiplex PCR; TCRdb's copy has only in-frame clones and lacks some. The sample has some 250,000 clones, 91% seen once. The CDR3 consists of 14 residues. V was trimmed by 1 base and J by 4 bases, leaving 11 bases between them. From germline, CDR1 is MGHRA and CDR2 YSYEKL. The specimen sequenced was PBMCs or T cells enriched from blood (not recorded which). The chain links TRBV4-1 to TRBJ2-7; TRBD1 is a possible D gene (5 bases). The clonotype originates from a human donor in a cohort exposed to, infected with or recovered from COVID-19 (not recorded which). The donor label of this sample is uncertain. CDR3 sequence: CASSQADTRYEQYF. CDR3 DNA: TGCGCCAGCAGCCAAGCGGACACCCGTTACGAGCAGTACTTC.